This T cell receptor beta chain was identified during a study of T cell responses to AZD1222 COVID-19 vaccine. Study-level points and caveats: Females made up more of the donors, who were largely white British, and clonal diversity may have come out too low. Spike-specific TCR breadth and depth went up after people got two AZD1222 doses. Unmutated variant regions reportedly attract nearly half of all spike-specific TCRs.

Germline CDR1 GTSNPN, CDR2 SVGIG (reference sequence). The CDR3 extends over 13 amino acids. V lost 1 base and J 4 bases, leaving 11 bases between the germline ends. Remarks on this clone: Antigen specificity is unknown.

Clones were read by immunoSEQ multiplex PCR, and TCRdb kept only the in-frame ones, dropping some. This table holds tens of thousands of clones, 70% to 90% found once. The chain is built from TRBV30 and TRBJ2-7; D may be TRBD1 (6 bases). The TCR originated in an adult in good health. The sample in question was peripheral blood, obtained on day 0 of AZD1222 vaccination. CDR3 bases: TGTGCCTGGAGTGGAACAGGGTGGTACGAGCAGTACTTC. Its translation is CAWSGTGWYEQYF.